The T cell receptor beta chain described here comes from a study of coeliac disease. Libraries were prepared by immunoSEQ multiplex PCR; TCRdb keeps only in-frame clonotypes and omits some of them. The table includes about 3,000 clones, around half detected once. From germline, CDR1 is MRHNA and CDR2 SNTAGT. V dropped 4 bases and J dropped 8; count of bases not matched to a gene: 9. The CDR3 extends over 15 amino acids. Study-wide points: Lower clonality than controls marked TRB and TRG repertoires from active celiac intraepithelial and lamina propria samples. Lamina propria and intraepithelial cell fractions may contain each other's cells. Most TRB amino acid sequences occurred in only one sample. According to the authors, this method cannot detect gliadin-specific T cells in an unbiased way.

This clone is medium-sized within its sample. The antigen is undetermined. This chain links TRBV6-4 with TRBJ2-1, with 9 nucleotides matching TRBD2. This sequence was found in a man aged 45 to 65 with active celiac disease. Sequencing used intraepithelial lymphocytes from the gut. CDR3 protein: CASSVGTSFPDEQFF. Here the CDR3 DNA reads TGTGCCAGCAGTGTAGGGACTAGCTTTCCGGATGAGCAGTTCTTC.